The 5 T cell receptor beta chains below come from one sample, sequenced in a study of T cells in Graves' hyperthyroidism and ophthalmopathy (dated by TCRdb to between 2018 and 2021). Libraries came from multiplex PCR. The instrument given in TCRdb is Illumina HiSeq 2000. The TCR beta CDR3 regions were amplified from the RNA transcripts. The TCR CDR3 was subjected to a first round of RT-PCR using the HTBI primer set and the Qiagen OneStep RT-PCR kit. TCRdb passed the public sequencing reads through fastp at Q25 and MiXCR, retaining productive beta sequences. For every CDR3 protein sequence, its rows merge into one entry that carries the most common genes and DNA. The sample table lists about 640,000 distinct CDR3 sequences, 20% of them with a count of one. About 34% of the sample is in the top ten clones. The material sequenced was blood. Receptors originate from a man younger than 40 with Graves' ophthalmopathy.

This clonotype appeared a few times. The chain carries TRBV7-2 and TRBJ2-5, with 7 nucleotides matching TRBD1. Germline loops: CDR1 SGHTA, CDR2 FQGNSA. The CDR3 totals 15 residues. V was pared by 1 base and J by 2 bases, with 4 bases of the junction left unmatched. The CDR3 reads CASSLGDRAQETQYF. The CDR3 bases are TGTGCCAGCAGCTTAGGTGACAGGGCGCAAGAGACCCAGTACTTC. Filled out from reference TRBV7-2 and TRBJ2-5, the complete variable domain reads GAGVSQSPSNKVTEKGKDVELRCDPISGHTALYWYRQSLGQGLEFLIYFQGNSAPDKSGLPSDRFSAERTGGSVSTLTIQRTQQEDSAVYLCASSLGDRAQETQYFGPGTRLLVL.

This clonotype was seen only a few times. This chain links TRBV6-1 with TRBJ2-2; no definite D call. The V end was cut by 6 bases, the J end by 5 bases, with 10 bases between. CDR1 is MNHNS, CDR2 SASEGT, per germline. The CDR3 length is 13 residues. The DNA of the CDR3 is TGTGCCAGCAGGACCCCGATTACCGGGGAGCTGTTTTTT. This sequence encodes CASRTPITGELFF.

The table lists this clonotype with a few counts. The rearrangement links TRBV27 to TRBJ1-5; possibly TRBD1 for D (6 bases). Trimming removed 5 bases from V and 3 bases from J, with 11 bases in between. Germline V lookup: CDR1 MNHEY, CDR2 SMNVEV (reference sequence). The CDR3 covers 14 residues. CDR3 amino acids: CASSKQGNNQPQHF. CDR3 coding DNA: TGTGCCAGCAGTAAACAGGGAAACAATCAGCCCCAGCATTTT.

The V and J genes are TRBV2 and TRBJ1-4, with D unresolved. This CDR3 is built from 13 residues. V dropped 3 bases and J dropped 7 bases, with 9 bases sitting between them. Germline loops: CDR1 SNHLY, CDR2 FYNNEI. The CDR3 sequence is CASSDEVLEKLFF. The CDR3, as DNA: TGTGCCAGCAGTGATGAGGTCCTTGAAAAACTGTTTTTT.

The table lists this clonotype with many counts. The chain recombines TRBV2 with TRBJ1-5; D remains ambiguous. V shed 4 bases and J shed 1 base, with 11 bases lying between them. CDR1 is SNHLY and CDR2 is FYNNEI in the germline V gene. This CDR3 region has 15 residues. CDR3 nucleotides: TGTGCCAGCAGTGGGTGGGGAGGGAGCAATCAGCCCCAGCATTTT. Protein product: CASSGWGGSNQPQHF. The full variable domain, with the rest looked up from reference TRBV2 and TRBJ1-5, is EPEVTQTPSHQVTQMGQEVILRCVPISNHLYFYWYRQILGQKVEFLVSFYNNEISEKSEIFDDQFSVERPDGSNFTLKIRSTKLEDSAMYFCASSGWGGSNQPQHFGDGTRLSIL.